The T cell receptor (beta chain) described here comes from a study of beta chain features in type 1 diabetes. Every bit of the isolated RNA underwent reverse transcription, so sequencing read expressed TCRB transcripts. Clones were read by immunoSEQ multiplex PCR, and TCRdb kept only the in-frame ones, dropping some. The sample yields over 150,000 clones, around 8% seen once. Worth noting for this clone: The antigen is undetermined.

The CDR3 spans 13 residues. Trimming at V came to 4 bases and at J to 10 bases, leaving 8 bases not matched to a gene. Germline-derived CDR1 and CDR2 are SNHLY and FYNNEI. Study-wide results and caveats: There were fewer insertions and more deletions at the VDJ junctions of type 1 diabetes patients. All four CD4+ subsets of Type 1 diabetes patients contained TCRB CDR3s that were moderately but significantly shorter. Using cDNA template may skew counts toward highly expressing activated cells.

The gene calls are TRBV2 and TRBJ1-1; 8 bases agree with TRBD1. This clonotype was sampled from a young man in good health. Material: central memory CD4+ T cells from blood. In nucleotides, the CDR3 is TGTGCCAGCAGTGGACATGGACAGGGAGTAGCTTTCTTT. Its protein is CASSGHGQGVAFF.